A selection of T cell receptor beta chains follows, all from one sample in a study of T cells in pancreatic ductal adenocarcinoma. Measured with immunoSEQ multiplex PCR; TCRdb has only the in-frame clones, and not every one. The table includes around 31,000 clones, roughly 92% detected once. The sample was PBMCs. The receptors here all came from a human donor with pancreatic ductal adenocarcinoma. Each CDR3 is given without its conserved first and last residue. D genes are given only for firm matches. Size is omitted from some rows. Given values are once, few, many or a class for expanded clones.

>TRBD2|TRBV28|NA
ASSHGGWVTSADEQY
>NA|TRBV5-1|NA
ASSWESPFHEQY
>NA|TRBV18|NA
ASSPNPDQPQH
>NA|TRBV7-2|NA
ASSPYLPRGRSEKLF
>NA|TRBV10-3|NA
AISELANTEAF
>TRBD1|TRBV5-8|NA
ASTPGQGTGELF
>NA|TRBV5-1|NA
ASSLEEGVQTQY
>TRBD2|TRBV30|NA
AWSGTSGRASYEQY
>NA|TRBV5-6|NA
ASSSLGREPRIHEQF
>TRBD2|TRBV7-2|NA
ASSLARIAGGRSYEQY
>NA|TRBV30|NA
AWSNLLGGGNSPLH
>NA|TRBV28|NA
ASSAREGEQY
>NA|TRBV29-1|NA
SVGLYRTNTGELF
>TRBD1|TRBV7-9|NA
ASRPAQTGFHEQY
>NA|TRBV15|NA
ATSRGRAGRDPSTDTQY
>NA|TRBV25-1|NA
ASSESGGSGNTIY
>NA|TRBV28|NA
AIELNTEAF
>TRBD2|TRBV7-9|NA
ASSSKSGREGEQY
>NA|TRBV27|NA
ASSPNTDTQY
>NA|TRBV6-4|NA
ASSLVAANTGELF
>NA|TRBV19|NA
ASSIAWSEAF
>TRBD1|TRBV6-1|few
ASSEKTGASEAF
>NA|TRBV27|NA
ASSLQAGTDTQY
>TRBD1|TRBV6-1|NA
ASSATGPQDQPQH
>NA|TRBV23-1|NA
ASSQQGPQH
>NA|TRBV29-1|NA
SVGGGGPYEQY
>NA|TRBV6-4|NA
ASSVGGLVANTGELF
>NA|TRBV7-2|NA
ASSPRGLSYEQY
>TRBD2|TRBV4-1|NA
ASSHQLSGLAYEQY
>TRBD1|TRBV4-3|NA
ASSHPSGQGGTEAF
>TRBD1|TRBV6-5|NA
ASSRDRTNQPQH
>TRBD2|TRBV6-6|NA
ASRLFPSGRTDTQY
>NA|TRBV28|NA
ASTFNNYEQY
>TRBD1|TRBV6-5|NA
ASKRGTARFQPQH
>NA|TRBV27|NA
ASSLSGSAEAF
>NA|TRBV6-5|NA
ASSFADRNT
>NA|TRBV9|NA
ASSAGTHPAGELF
>TRBD1|TRBV2|NA
ATKMGQGAGEQF